The text below deals with one TCR beta chain. Study processing details: Amplification from reference gene primers served as the basis for estimated nucleated cell counts. Sequencing used immunoSEQ multiplex PCR; TCRdb keeps in-frame clones, though not all of them. The V and J calls and clone size were taken over from that table, and D and trimming were inferred from the DNA. Among tens of thousands of clones listed, 75% to 90% were seen once. This record belongs to a study of blood T cell repertoires in COVID-19. Study-level information: Specimens from acute and convalescent COVID-19 originated in the United States, Italy and Spain.

The CDR3 length is 15 residues. Unmatched junction bases numbered 4, after V lost 1 base and J lost 7 bases. Germline loops: CDR1 SGHVS, CDR2 FQNEAQ. The clonotype comes from a woman of 80 years or more with active or convalescent COVID-19. The chain recombines TRBV7-8 with TRBJ2-1; TRBD1 aligns across 10 bases. The source material was peripheral blood. CDR3 amino acids: CASSLGTGGRNEQFF. Written as DNA, the CDR3 is TGTGCCAGCAGCTTAGGGACAGGGGGTCGGAATGAGCAGTTCTTC.